The T cell receptor (beta chain) under discussion was sequenced for a study of blood T cell repertoires in COVID-19. Study-level information: Spain, Italy and the United States supplied samples that represented acute and convalescent COVID-19. T cells, B-cell-depleted T cells, or PBMCs supplied cDNA or gDNA.

Original data processing: Researchers report that nucleated cell counts were estimated from reference gene primer amplification. Repertoires were generated with immunoSEQ multiplex PCR, while TCRdb's copy carries only in-frame clones and drops some. D and trimming were read from the DNA, whereas the V and J calls and clone size are those reported in that table. The sample has about 30,000 clones; roughly 86% are singletons. The sample consisted of peripheral blood. This clonotype was sampled from a human donor in a cohort sampled during active COVID-19. The donor label of this sample is uncertain.

For the CDR3, the DNA is TGTGCCAGCAGGGGACTAGCGGGAGGCACCGGGGAGCTGTTTTTT. This encodes CASRGLAGGTGELFF. The chain recombines TRBV6-6 with TRBJ2-2; 15 bases map to TRBD2. CDR3 length: 15 amino acids. Germline assignment: CDR1 MNHNY and CDR2 SVGAGI (reference sequence). V lost 6 bases and J lost 4; bases outside the gene matches: 0.